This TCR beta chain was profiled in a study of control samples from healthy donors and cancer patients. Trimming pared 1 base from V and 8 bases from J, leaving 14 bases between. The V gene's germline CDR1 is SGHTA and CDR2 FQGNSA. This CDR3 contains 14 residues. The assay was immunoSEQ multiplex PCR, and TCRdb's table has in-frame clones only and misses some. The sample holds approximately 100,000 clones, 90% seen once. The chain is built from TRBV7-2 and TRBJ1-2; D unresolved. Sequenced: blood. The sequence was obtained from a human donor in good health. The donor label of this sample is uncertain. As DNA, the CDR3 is TGTGCCAGCAGCTTAGATCGACCCGAACGGGGCTACACCTTC. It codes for CASSLDRPERGYTF.